This TCR beta chain was recorded in a study of OX40 agonist ivuxolimab in advanced cancers. Trimming shortened V by 4 bases and J by 1 base, and 12 bases separated the two germline ends. This CDR3 is 14 amino acids long. Germline V gene sequence: CDR1 SGHNT, CDR2 YYREEE (reference sequence). The assay was immunoSEQ multiplex PCR, and TCRdb's table has in-frame clones only and misses some. The sample consists of roughly 62,000 clones, approximately 90% of them appearing once. The clonotype comes from an adult with an advanced solid tumor such as melanoma, head and neck, liver or kidney cancer. The sequences come from CD4+ or CD8+ T cells sorted from blood, collected in a trial of the OX40 agonist ivuxolimab. The V gene is TRBV5-4, the J gene TRBJ2-7, with D tentatively TRBD1 (6 bases). The DNA of the CDR3 is TGTGCCAGCAGCAACCGGGACACATCCTACGAGCAGTACTTC. This sequence encodes CASSNRDTSYEQYF.